This TCR beta chain appears in the sequencing data of a study of T-cell memory formation after mild COVID-19. Looking at the study overall: Clusters were largely donor specific. Study conclusions and caveats: A second wave expanding day 15 to 37 was CD4+-biased; contracting clones were balanced.

There are a few counts of this clonotype. The target antigen is unknown. Employing constant-segment primers, 5'RACE generated TCR alpha and TCR beta cDNA libraries bearing sample barcodes and UMIs. TCRdb analysed the 5' RACE reads with MiXCR anew, one entry per CDR3 protein. Found here are about 560,000 distinct CDR3 sequences, 17% of them singletons; the top ten hold about 8.1%. The CDR3 loop spans 13 amino acids. V was trimmed by 10 bases and J by 0 bases, leaving 12 bases between them. The sequenced sample was PBMCs or a T cell subset sorted from them (not recorded which). The receptor was isolated from an adult woman who had mild COVID-19 (a few samples of this study predate the infection). Cell type and time point are not known. The rearrangement uses TRBV12-3 or TRBV12-4 and TRBJ1-1; D ambiguous. DNA of the CDR3: TGTGCCACCGGAGGACGGCTGAACACTGAAGCTTTCTTT. Amino acids: CATGGRLNTEAFF.